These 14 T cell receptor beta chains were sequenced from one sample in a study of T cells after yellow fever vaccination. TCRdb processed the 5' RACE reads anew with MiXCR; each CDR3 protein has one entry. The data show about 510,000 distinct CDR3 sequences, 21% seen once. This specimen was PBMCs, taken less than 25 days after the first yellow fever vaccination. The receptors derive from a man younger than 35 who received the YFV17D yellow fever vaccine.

The CDR3 DNA reads as TGTGCCAGCAGCCAAGATATGGACCTTCCGGCCAGCACAGATACGCAGTATTTT. It encodes CASSQDMDLPASTDTQYF. This chain connects TRBV14 to TRBJ2-3; the D is unclear. The V gene's germline CDR1 is SGHDN and CDR2 FVKESK. The CDR3 is 18 amino acids. V lost 0 bases and J 0 bases, leaving 16 bases between the germline ends.

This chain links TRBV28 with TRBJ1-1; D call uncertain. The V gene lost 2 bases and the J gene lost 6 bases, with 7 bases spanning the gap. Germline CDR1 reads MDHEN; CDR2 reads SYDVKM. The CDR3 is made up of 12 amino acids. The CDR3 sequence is CASSLRRSEAFF. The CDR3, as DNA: TGTGCCAGCAGTTTAAGGAGGTCTGAAGCTTTCTTT.

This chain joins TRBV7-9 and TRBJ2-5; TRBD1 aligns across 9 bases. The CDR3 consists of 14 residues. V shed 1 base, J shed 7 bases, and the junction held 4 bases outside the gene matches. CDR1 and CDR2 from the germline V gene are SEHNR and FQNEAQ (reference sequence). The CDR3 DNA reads TGTGCCAGCAGCTTAGGAAGACAGGGGGGGACCCAGTACTTC. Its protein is CASSLGRQGGTQYF.

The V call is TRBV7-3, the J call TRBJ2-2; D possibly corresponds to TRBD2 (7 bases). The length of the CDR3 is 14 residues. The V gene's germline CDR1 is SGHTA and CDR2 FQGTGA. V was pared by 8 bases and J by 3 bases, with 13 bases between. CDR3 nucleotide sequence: TGTGCCAGCCGCGGGGGCGGGGACACCGGGGAGCTGTTTTTT. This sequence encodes CASRGGGDTGELFF.

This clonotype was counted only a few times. CDR3 DNA sequence: TGTGCCAGCAGCTTAGGCCCGGGGACAGGGCAGCAGTACGTC. Translated, it gives CASSLGPGTGQQYV. The rearrangement joins TRBV7-2 to TRBJ2-7; 9 positions match TRBD1. This CDR3 spans 14 amino acids. CDR1 and CDR2 (germline): SGHTA, FQGNSA. The ends lost 1 base at V and 8 bases at J; junction bases unmatched: 6.

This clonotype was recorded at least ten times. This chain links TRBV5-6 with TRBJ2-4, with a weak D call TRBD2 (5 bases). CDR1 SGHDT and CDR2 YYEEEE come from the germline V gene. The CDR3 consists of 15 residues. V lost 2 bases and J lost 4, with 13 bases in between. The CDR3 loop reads CASSLSQPGKNIQYF. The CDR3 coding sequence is TGTGCCAGCAGCTTATCTCAACCGGGGAAAAACATTCAGTACTTC.

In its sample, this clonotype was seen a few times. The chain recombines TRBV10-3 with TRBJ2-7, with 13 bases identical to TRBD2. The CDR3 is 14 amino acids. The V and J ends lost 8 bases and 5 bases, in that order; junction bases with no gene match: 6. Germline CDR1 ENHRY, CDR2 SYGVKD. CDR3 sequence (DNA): TGTGCCATCTCACCGGGACTAGCGGGGAACGAGCAGTACTTC. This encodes CAISPGLAGNEQYF.

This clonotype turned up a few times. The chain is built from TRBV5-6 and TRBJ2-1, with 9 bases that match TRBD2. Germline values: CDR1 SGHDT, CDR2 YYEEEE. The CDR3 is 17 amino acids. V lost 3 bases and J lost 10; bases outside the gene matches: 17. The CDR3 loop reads CASSWGELPTSGSEQFF. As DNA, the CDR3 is TGTGCCAGCAGCTGGGGAGAGTTACCCACTAGCGGGTCGGAGCAGTTCTTC.

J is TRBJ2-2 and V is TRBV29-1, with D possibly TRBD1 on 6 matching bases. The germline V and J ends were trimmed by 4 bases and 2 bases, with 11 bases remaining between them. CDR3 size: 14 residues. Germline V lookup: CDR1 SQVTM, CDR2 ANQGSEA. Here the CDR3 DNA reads TGCAGCGTTGGCCCAGGGGAAAACACCGGGGAGCTGTTTTTT. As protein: CSVGPGENTGELFF.

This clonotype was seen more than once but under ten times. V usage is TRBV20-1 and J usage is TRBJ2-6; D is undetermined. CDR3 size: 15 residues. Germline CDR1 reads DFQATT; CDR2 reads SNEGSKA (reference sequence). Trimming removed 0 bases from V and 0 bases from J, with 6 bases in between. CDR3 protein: CSARDMRSGANVLTF. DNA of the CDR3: TGCAGTGCTAGAGATATGCGCTCTGGGGCCAACGTCCTGACTTTC.

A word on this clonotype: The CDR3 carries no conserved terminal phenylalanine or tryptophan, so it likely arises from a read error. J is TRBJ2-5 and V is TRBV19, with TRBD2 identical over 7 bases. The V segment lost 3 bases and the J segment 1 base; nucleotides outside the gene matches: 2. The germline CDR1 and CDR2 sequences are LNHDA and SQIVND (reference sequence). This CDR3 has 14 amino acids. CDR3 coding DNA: TGTGCCAGTAGTATTGGGGGGGTCCAAGAGACCCAGTACTCC. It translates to CASSIGGVQETQYS.

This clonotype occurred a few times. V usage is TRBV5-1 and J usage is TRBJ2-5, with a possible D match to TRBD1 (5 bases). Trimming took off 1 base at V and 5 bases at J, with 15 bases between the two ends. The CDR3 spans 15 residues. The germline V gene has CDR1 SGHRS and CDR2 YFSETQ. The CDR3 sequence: CASSLRPQGLETQYF. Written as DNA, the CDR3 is TGCGCCAGCAGCTTGAGGCCCCAGGGCTTGGAGACCCAGTACTTC. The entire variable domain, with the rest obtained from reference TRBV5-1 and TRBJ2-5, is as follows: KAGVTQTPRYLIKTRGQQVTLSCSPISGHRSVSWYQQTPGQGLQFLFEYFSETQRNKGNFPGRFSGRQFSNSRSEMNVSTLELGDSALYLCASSLRPQGLETQYFGPGTRLLVL.

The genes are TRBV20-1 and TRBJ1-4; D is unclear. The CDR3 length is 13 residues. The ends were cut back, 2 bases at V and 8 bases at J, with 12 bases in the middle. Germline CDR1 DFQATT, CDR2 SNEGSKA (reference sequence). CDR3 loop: CSARWRDHEKLFF. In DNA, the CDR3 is TGCAGTGCTAGATGGCGAGATCACGAAAAACTGTTTTTT.

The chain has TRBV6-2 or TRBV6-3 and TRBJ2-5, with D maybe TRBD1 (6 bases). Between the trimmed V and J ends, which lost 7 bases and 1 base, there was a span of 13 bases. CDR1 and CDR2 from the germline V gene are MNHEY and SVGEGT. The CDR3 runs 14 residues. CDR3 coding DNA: TGTGCCAGCAATCCAGGGGTTGCCCAAGAGACCCAGTACTTC. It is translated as CASNPGVAQETQYF.